This TCR beta chain was documented in a study of CD8+CD57+ T cells in acquired aplastic anemia. Study at large: CD4+ cell libraries from healthy donors averaged about 10.8 million reads.

CDR3 and TCR beta VDJ profiling relied on genomic DNA as the template. TCRdb used MiXCR to reprocess the reads, holding one entry per CDR3 protein. Here the sample spans about 210,000 distinct CDR3 sequences, 34% being singletons. This clonotype was recorded at least ten times. Its target is unknown. Whole-study results and caveats: The study found no significant CD8+ Simpson's diversity difference between patients and controls. The number of CD8+ CDR3 sequences shared by patients and controls was twenty-nine.

Trimming took 0 bases from V and 0 from J, leaving 6 bases between them. The CDR3 length is 15 residues. Germline values: CDR1 MNHEY, CDR2 SVGAGI. Sequenced material: sorted CD4+, CD8+, or CD8+CD57+ T cells (not recorded which) from PBMCs. The clonotype originates from a human donor in good health, serving as a control. V gene TRBV6-5 combines with J gene TRBJ1-3; D gene unclear. The CDR3, as DNA: TGTGCCAGCAGTTACTCCAAAAGCTCTGGAAACACCATATATTTT. Translation: CASSYSKSSGNTIYF.